The entry below gives a single T cell receptor beta chain sequence along with its context. The CDR3 contains 16 residues. Trimming left V 7 bases short and J 4 bases short, with 21 bases between. CDR1 and CDR2 from the germline V gene are SGHRS and YFSETQ. With 60 Vbeta and 13 Jbeta primers, the PCR was carried out. Original methodology: An analysis performed later counted 70 million to 90 million unique TCR beta chains (roughly 10 million of them shared). Here immunoSEQ multiplex PCR was the method, and the copy in TCRdb shows in-frame clones only, minus some. V and J calls plus clone size are reproduced from that table; the DNA served to infer D and trimming. The table records approximately 100,000 clones, 80% to 90% of them present only once. The donors, nominally healthy at sampling, likely had unrecorded immune exposures. These data come from a study of cytomegalovirus exposure and HLA in healthy donors.

The chain carries TRBV5-1 and TRBJ1-5, with D perhaps matching TRBD1 (6 bases). Sequencing was carried out using PBMCs. This sequence originates from a woman aged 18-29 years in good health and CMV-seronegative. CDR3 sequence (DNA): TGCGCCAGCGGGCAACAGGGTGACTCTTCGAATCAGCCCCAGCATTTT. Protein: CASGQQGDSSNQPQHF.